This entry concerns a single TCR beta chain. The source of the sample is a study of CD8+CD57+ T cells in acquired aplastic anemia. It was genomic DNA that served as the template for profiling TCR beta VDJ and CDR3. A single record per CDR3 protein comes from TCRdb applying MiXCR to the reads. Of over 200,000 distinct CDR3 sequences in the sample, over 55% were seen once. Germline-derived CDR1 and CDR2 are DFQATT and SNEGSKA (reference sequence). CDR3 size: 13 residues. The ends lost 6 bases at V and 0 bases at J; junction bases unmatched: 4. The chain uses TRBV20-1 and TRBJ2-5, with 7 bases matching TRBD1. Sequencing was carried out using sorted CD4+, CD8+, or CD8+CD57+ T cells (not recorded which) from PBMCs. The receptor was derived from a human donor in good health. CDR3 amino acids: CSARGQDQETQYF. CDR3 sequence (DNA): TGCAGTGCCCGAGGACAGGACCAAGAGACCCAGTACTTC.